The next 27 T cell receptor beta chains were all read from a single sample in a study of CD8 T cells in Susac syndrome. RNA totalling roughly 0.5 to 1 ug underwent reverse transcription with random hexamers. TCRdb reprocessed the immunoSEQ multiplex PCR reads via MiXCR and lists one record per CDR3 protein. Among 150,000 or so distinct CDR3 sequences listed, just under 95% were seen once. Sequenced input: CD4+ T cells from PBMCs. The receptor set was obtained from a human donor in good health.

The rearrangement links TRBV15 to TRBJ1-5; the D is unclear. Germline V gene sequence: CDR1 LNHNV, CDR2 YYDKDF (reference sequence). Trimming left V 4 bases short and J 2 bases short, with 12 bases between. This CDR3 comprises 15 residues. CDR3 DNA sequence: TGTGCCACCAGCATCGGGGTTACTCGCAATCAGCCCCAGCATTTT. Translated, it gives CATSIGVTRNQPQHF.

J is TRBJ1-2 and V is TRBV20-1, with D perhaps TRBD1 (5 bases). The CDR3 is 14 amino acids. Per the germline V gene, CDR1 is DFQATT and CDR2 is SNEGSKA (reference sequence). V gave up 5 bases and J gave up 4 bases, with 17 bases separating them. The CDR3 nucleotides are TGCAGTGCTCCTCATGAGACAGCCCTCTATGGCTACACCTTC. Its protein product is CSAPHETALYGYTF.

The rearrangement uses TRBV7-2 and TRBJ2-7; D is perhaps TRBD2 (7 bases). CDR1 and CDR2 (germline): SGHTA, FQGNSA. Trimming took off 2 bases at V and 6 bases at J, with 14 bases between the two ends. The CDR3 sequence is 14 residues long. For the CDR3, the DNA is TGTGCCAGCAGCTTACCCGGGGGGCCTGTCGAGCAGTACTTC. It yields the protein CASSLPGGPVEQYF. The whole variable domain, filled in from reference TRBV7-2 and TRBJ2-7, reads GAGVSQSPSNKVTEKGKDVELRCDPISGHTALYWYRQSLGQGLEFLIYFQGNSAPDKSGLPSDRFSAERTGGSVSTLTIQRTQQEDSAVYLCASSLPGGPVEQYFGPGTRLTVT.

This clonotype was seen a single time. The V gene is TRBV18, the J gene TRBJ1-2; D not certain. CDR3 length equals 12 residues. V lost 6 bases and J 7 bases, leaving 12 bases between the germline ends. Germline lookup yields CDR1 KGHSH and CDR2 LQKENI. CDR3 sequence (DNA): TGTGCCAGCTCGGCCCCATCCGGTGGCTACACCTTC. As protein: CASSAPSGGYTF.

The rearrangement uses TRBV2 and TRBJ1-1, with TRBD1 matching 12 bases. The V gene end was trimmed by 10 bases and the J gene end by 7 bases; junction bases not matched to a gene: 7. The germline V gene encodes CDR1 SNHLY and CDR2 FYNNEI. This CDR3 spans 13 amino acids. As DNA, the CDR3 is TGTGCCACCCGGGACAGGGGGCTAGGTGAAGCTTTCTTT. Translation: CATRDRGLGEAFF.

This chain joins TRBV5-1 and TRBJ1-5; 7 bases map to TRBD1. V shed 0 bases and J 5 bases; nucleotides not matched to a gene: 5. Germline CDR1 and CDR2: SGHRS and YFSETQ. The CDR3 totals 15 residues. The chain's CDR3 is CASSLAGQTDQPQHF. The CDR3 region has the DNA TGCGCCAGCAGCTTGGCGGGACAGACGGATCAGCCCCAGCATTTT.

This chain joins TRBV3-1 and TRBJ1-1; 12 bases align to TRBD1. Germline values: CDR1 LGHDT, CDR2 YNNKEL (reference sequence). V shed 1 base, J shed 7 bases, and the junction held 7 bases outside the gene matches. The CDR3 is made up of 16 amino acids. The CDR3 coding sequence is TGTGCCAGCAGCCAAGGGGACAGGGGGCAGGAAGGTGAAGCTTTCTTT. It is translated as CASSQGDRGQEGEAFF.

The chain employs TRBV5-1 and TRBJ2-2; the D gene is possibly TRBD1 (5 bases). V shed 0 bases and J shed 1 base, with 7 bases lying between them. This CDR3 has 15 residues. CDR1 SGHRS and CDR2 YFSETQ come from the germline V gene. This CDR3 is CASSLETVNTGELFF. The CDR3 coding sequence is TGCGCCAGCAGCTTGGAGACAGTGAACACCGGGGAGCTGTTTTTT.

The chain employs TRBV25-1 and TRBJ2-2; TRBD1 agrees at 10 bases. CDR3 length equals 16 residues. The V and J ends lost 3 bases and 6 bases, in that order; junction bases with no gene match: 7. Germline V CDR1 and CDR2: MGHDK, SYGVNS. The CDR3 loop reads CASSDTGTGDAGELFF. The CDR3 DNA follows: TGTGCCAGCAGTGACACCGGGACAGGGGACGCCGGGGAGCTGTTTTTT.

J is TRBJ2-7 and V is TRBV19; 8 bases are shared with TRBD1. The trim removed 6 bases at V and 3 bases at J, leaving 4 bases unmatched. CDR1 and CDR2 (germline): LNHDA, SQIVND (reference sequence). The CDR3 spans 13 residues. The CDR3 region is CASRPTGVYEQYF. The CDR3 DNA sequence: TGTGCCAGTAGACCGACAGGGGTCTACGAGCAGTACTTC.

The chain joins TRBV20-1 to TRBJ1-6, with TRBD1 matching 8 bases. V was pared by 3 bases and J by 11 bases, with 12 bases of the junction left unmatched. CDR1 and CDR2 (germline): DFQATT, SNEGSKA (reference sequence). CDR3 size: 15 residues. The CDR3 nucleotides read TGCAGTGCTAGGGTGACAGGGGCTTTGGGGGCACCCCTCCACTTT. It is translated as CSARVTGALGAPLHF.

The CDR3 DNA reads TGTGCCAGCAGCTTAGCTGGGGCGTTAGCCGGGGAGCTGTTTTTT. It is translated as CASSLAGALAGELFF. The chain carries TRBV7-9 and TRBJ2-2; maybe TRBD1 (5 bases). Trimming pared 0 bases from V and 6 bases from J, leaving 11 bases between. This CDR3 spans 15 amino acids. The germline CDR1 and CDR2 sequences are SEHNR and FQNEAQ (reference sequence).

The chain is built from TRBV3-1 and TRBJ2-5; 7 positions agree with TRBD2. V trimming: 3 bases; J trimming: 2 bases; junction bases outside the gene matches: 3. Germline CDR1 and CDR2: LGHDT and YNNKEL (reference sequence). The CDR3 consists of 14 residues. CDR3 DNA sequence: TGTGCCAGCAGCCATAAAGCGGGACAAGAGACCCAGTACTTC. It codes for CASSHKAGQETQYF.

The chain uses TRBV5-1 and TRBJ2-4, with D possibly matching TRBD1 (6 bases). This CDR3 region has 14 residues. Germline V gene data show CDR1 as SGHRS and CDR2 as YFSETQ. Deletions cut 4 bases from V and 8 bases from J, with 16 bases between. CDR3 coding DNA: TGCGCCAGCAGCCCCTTTCCAGGGGAGTACATTCAGTACTTC. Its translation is CASSPFPGEYIQYF.

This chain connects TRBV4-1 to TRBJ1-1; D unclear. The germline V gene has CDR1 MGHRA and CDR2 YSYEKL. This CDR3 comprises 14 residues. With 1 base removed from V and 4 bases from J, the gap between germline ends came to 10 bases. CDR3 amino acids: CASSQVYGFTEAFF. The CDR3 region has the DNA TGCGCCAGCAGCCAAGTGTACGGGTTCACTGAAGCTTTCTTT.

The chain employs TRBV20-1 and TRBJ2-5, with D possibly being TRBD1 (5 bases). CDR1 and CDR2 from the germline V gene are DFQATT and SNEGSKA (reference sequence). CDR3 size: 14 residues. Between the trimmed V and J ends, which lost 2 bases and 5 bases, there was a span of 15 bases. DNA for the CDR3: TGCAGTGCTAGATTGACAGTAGAGAAGGAGACCCAGTACTTC. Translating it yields CSARLTVEKETQYF.

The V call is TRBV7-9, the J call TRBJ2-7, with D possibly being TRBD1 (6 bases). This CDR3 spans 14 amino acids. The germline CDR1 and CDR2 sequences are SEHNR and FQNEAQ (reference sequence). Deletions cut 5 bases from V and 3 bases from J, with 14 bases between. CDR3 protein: CASSAPGVYYEQYF. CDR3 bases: TGTGCCAGCAGCGCCCCAGGGGTCTACTACGAGCAGTACTTC.

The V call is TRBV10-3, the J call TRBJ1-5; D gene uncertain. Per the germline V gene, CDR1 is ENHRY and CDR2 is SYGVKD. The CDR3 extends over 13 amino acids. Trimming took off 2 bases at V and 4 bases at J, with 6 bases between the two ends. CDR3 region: CAISERDNQPQHF. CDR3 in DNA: TGTGCCATCAGTGAGAGGGATAATCAGCCCCAGCATTTT.

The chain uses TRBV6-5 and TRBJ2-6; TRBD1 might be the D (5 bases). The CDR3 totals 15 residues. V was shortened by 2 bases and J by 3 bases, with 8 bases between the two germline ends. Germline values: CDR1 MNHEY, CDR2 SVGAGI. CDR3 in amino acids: CASSYQGFGANVLTF. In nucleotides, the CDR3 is TGTGCCAGCAGTTACCAGGGTTTTGGGGCCAACGTCCTGACTTTC.

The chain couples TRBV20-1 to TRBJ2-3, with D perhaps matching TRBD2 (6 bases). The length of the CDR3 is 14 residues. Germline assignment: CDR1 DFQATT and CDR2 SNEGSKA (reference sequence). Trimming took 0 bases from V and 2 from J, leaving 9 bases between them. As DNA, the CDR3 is TGCAGTGCTAGAGATGGGGGGAACACAGATACGCAGTATTTT. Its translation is CSARDGGNTDTQYF.

The CDR3 nucleotides are TGTGCCAGCAGCTCAGCCCCCTCTAGCCGGGCTTTCTTT. Residues: CASSSAPSSRAFF. The gene calls are TRBV7-6 and TRBJ1-1, with D unclear. This CDR3 has 13 residues. Germline V CDR1 and CDR2: SGHVS, FNYEAQ. V lost 4 bases to trimming and J lost 11 bases, with 17 bases between them.

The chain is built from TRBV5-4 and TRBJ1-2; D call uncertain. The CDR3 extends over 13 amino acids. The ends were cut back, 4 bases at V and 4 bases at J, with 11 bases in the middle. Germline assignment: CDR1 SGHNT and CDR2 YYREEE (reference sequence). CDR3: CASSAESLYGYTF. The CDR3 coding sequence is TGTGCCAGCAGCGCTGAATCGCTCTATGGCTACACCTTC.

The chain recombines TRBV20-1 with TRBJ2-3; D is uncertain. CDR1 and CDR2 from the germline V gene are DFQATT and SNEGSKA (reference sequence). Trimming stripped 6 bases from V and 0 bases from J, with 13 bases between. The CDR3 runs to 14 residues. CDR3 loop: CSATGPFSTDTQYF. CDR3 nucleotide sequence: TGCAGTGCAACCGGACCTTTCAGCACAGATACGCAGTATTTT.

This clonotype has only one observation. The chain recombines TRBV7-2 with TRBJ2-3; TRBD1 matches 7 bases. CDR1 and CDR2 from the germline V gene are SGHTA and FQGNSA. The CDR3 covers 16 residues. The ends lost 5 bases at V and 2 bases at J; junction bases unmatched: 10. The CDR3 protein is CASSILQGNPTDTQYF. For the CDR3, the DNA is TGTGCCAGCAGCATTCTACAGGGGAACCCCACAGATACGCAGTATTTT.

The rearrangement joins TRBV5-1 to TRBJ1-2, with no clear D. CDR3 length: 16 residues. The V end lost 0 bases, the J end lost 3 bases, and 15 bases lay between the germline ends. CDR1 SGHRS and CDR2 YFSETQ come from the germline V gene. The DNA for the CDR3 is TGCGCCAGCAGCTTGGGATCGGGCAGAGAAGACTATGGCTACACCTTC. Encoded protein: CASSLGSGREDYGYTF.

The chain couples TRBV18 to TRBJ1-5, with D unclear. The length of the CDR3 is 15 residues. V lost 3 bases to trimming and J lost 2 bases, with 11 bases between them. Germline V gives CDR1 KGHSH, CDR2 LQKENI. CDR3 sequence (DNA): TGTGCCAGCTCACCGGGTATTACCGGCAATCAGCCCCAGCATTTT. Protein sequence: CASSPGITGNQPQHF.

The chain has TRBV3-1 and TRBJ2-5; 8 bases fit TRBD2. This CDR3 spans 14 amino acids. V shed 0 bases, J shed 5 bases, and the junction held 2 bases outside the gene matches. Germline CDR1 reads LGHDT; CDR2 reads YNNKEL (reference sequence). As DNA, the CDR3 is TGTGCCAGCAGCCAAGATGCTAGCGGGGAGACCCAGTACTTC. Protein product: CASSQDASGETQYF.